At least ten counts were recorded for the clone carrying this T cell receptor beta chain. Its matching antigen is unknown. The read ends 3 residues early relative to the CDR3; the germline J gene fills the gap. TCRdb's table, derived via immunoSEQ multiplex PCR, lists solely in-frame clones and lacks some. The repertoire consists of approximately 46,000 clones, none detected only once. The data were taken from a study of T cell clonality in common variable immunodeficiency. General study points: TCRbeta clonality was increased in CVID versus healthy controls.

This CDR3 spans 12 amino acids. V was clipped by 5 bases and J by 1 base, with 8 bases between them. Germline assignment: CDR1 GTSNPN and CDR2 SVGIG (reference sequence). Sequencing was carried out using peripheral blood mononuclear cells. This sequence was found in a person aged 18-69 years in good health. The chain employs TRBV30 and TRBJ1-1; D gene ambiguous. This CDR3 reads CAWGRSNTEAFF. CDR3 DNA (partial): TGTGCCTGGGGGCGATCGAACACTGAA.